One sample yielded the 14 T cell receptor beta chains listed below, sequenced in a study of T cell responses to AZD1222 COVID-19 vaccine. The table came from immunoSEQ multiplex PCR; TCRdb's copy has only in-frame clones and leaves some out. Of 150,000 to 200,000 clones listed, roughly 91% are singletons. Sequenced material: peripheral blood, taken 28 days after the second AZD1222 dose. These receptors were taken from an adult who received the AZD1222 COVID-19 vaccine.

V and J are TRBV5-1 and TRBJ1-4; no reliable D call. CDR3 length: 14 residues. Trimming left V 3 bases short and J 6 bases short, with 12 bases between. Per germline, CDR1 SGHRS and CDR2 YFSETQ. The CDR3 DNA reads TGCGCCAGCAGCTCCGGACCGAGGGATGAAAAACTGTTTTTT. Protein product: CASSSGPRDEKLFF.

The chain uses TRBV12-3 or TRBV12-4 and TRBJ1-6; D perhaps matches TRBD1 (6 bases). The CDR3 runs to 13 residues. V was pared by 7 bases and J by 7 bases, with 11 bases between. The CDR3 DNA reads TGTGCCAGCAAGGGACAACTGAATTCACCCCTCCACTTT. Protein product: CASKGQLNSPLHF.

This clone was seen once. In DNA form, the CDR3 reads TGTGCCACCACACCTGGGGACGGGAATGAAAAACTGTTTTTT. It translates to CATTPGDGNEKLFF. The V and J genes are TRBV19 and TRBJ1-4; D may be TRBD1 (5 bases). V was trimmed by 10 bases and J by 5 bases, leaving 17 bases between them. Germline V CDR1 and CDR2: LNHDA, SQIVND (reference sequence). CDR3 length: 14 residues.

A note on this clone: Other DNA sequences in this sample translate to the same CDR3. V usage is TRBV28 and J usage is TRBJ2-7; no clear D gene. Germline CDR1 reads MDHEN; CDR2 reads SYDVKM. The V end lost 4 bases, the J end lost 2 bases, and 3 bases lay between the germline ends. The CDR3 is made up of 11 amino acids. In DNA form, the CDR3 reads TGTGCCAGCAGTTCCCCCTACGAGCAGTACTTC. Protein sequence: CASSSPYEQYF.

The chain recombines TRBV6-5 with TRBJ2-1, with TRBD2 matching 9 bases. Losses at the gene ends were 0 bases for V and 14 bases for J; bases not matched to a gene: 11. The CDR3 is 15 residues long. The germline CDR1 and CDR2 sequences are MNHEY and SVGAGI. CDR3 amino acids: CASSYSSSGSAEEFF. CDR3 DNA sequence: TGTGCCAGCAGTTACTCGAGTAGCGGGAGTGCGGAGGAGTTCTTC.

The genes are TRBV9 and TRBJ1-6; tentatively, D is TRBD1 (5 bases). Trimming removed 2 bases from V and 8 bases from J, with 14 bases in between. Germline V gives CDR1 SGDLS, CDR2 YYNGEE. The CDR3 is made up of 15 amino acids. CDR3 bases: TGTGCCAGCAGCGTGGGGGGGACGGCACATTCACCCCTCCACTTT. Translated, it gives CASSVGGTAHSPLHF.

The J gene is TRBJ2-7, the V gene TRBV19, with TRBD1 identical over 7 bases. The CDR3 totals 14 residues. Germline loops: CDR1 LNHDA, CDR2 SQIVND (reference sequence). Trimming at V came to 5 bases and at J to 1 base, leaving 5 bases not matched to a gene. The CDR3 loop is CASSARQGSYEQYF. Written as DNA, the CDR3 is TGTGCCAGTAGTGCCCGACAGGGATCCTACGAGCAGTACTTC.

The chain combines TRBV6-6 with TRBJ2-1; the match to TRBD2 covers 11 bases. V was clipped by 5 bases and J by 2 bases; unmatched bases: 11. CDR3 size: 18 residues. Germline V lookup: CDR1 MNHNY, CDR2 SVGAGI (reference sequence). The CDR3 region is CASSLSGGAVGPYNEQFF. In DNA form, the CDR3 reads TGTGCCAGCAGTCTTAGCGGGGGGGCCGTTGGTCCCTACAATGAGCAGTTCTTC.

The chain has TRBV5-6 and TRBJ1-5; D is undetermined. The ends were cut back, 4 bases at V and 1 base at J, with 12 bases in the middle. This CDR3 has 15 residues. The V gene's germline CDR1 is SGHDT and CDR2 YYEEEE. The CDR3 sequence is CASSRTDFSNQPQHF. The CDR3 DNA sequence: TGTGCCAGCAGCAGGACTGACTTCAGCAATCAGCCCCAGCATTTT.

The gene calls are TRBV29-1 and TRBJ1-1; 8 bases agree with TRBD1. Germline V lookup: CDR1 SQVTM, CDR2 ANQGSEA. The CDR3 is 13 residues long. The trim removed 0 bases at V and 4 bases at J, leaving 1 base unmatched. This chain's CDR3 is CSVEETGGTEAFF. The CDR3 DNA reads TGCAGCGTTGAAGAAACAGGGGGCACTGAAGCTTTCTTT.

The genes are TRBV7-9 and TRBJ1-4; D not certain. This CDR3 contains 16 residues. Germline values: CDR1 SEHNR, CDR2 FQNEAQ (reference sequence). Trimming stripped 5 bases from V and 4 bases from J, with 17 bases between. CDR3 nucleotide sequence: TGTGCCAGCAGCCTCCAATCCCCGGTAAATAATGAAAAACTGTTTTTT. Protein sequence: CASSLQSPVNNEKLFF.

This sequence joins TRBV11-3 and TRBJ2-1, with 10 bases matching TRBD2. This CDR3 region has 13 residues. The V segment lost 8 bases and the J segment 8 bases; nucleotides outside the gene matches: 6. Per the germline V gene, CDR1 is SGHNT and CDR2 is YENEEA. DNA for the CDR3: TGTGCCAGCGGTTCTAGCGGGAGTTATGAGCAGTTCTTC. Translated, it gives CASGSSGSYEQFF.

This clone has only a few counts. V is TRBV7-2 and J is TRBJ1-5; 10 nucleotides align to TRBD1. CDR1 SGHTA and CDR2 FQGNSA come from the germline V gene. The junction had 5 bases not matched to a gene; V was cut back by 3 bases and J by 3 bases. The CDR3 covers 16 residues. The CDR3 DNA reads TGTGCCAGCAGCTTGACCGGGACAGGGGCCAATCAGCCCCAGCATTTT. Residues: CASSLTGTGANQPQHF.

The chain is built from TRBV2 and TRBJ2-5; 10 bases match TRBD2. V lost 5 bases and J lost 9; bases outside the gene matches: 12. CDR3 length equals 15 residues. Germline V gene data show CDR1 as SNHLY and CDR2 as FYNNEI. The CDR3 region has the DNA TGTGCCAGCAGTTTAGCGGGGGGCCCCCTGGAGGCCCAGTACTTC. The encoded protein is CASSLAGGPLEAQYF.